This T cell receptor (beta chain) derives from a study of cytomegalovirus exposure and HLA in healthy donors. Study-wide context: Approximately 180 million T cells yielded fewer than 120 million unique TCR beta sequences in earlier analysis.

Broader study findings: It has been reported that TCR beta sequences accurately predicted the HLA-A and HLA-B alleles of most subjects.

Researchers ran the PCR with 60 Vbeta and 13 Jbeta primers. This table comes from immunoSEQ multiplex PCR, and its TCRdb copy is limited to in-frame clones, with some not included. The repertoire holds under 200,000 clones, with 82% as singletons. On this clone: Its target is unknown.

V lost 7 bases, J lost 4 bases, and 14 bases lay in between. This CDR3 spans 14 amino acids. Germline V gene data show CDR1 as WSHSY and CDR2 as SAAADI. The TCR originated in a girl aged 10-17 years in good health and CMV-seropositive. What was sequenced was PBMCs. The rearrangement joins TRBV10-2 to TRBJ1-5; TRBD1 is a possible D gene (5 bases). DNA of the CDR3: TGCGCCAGCACGGGGGGGGTCACTAATCAGCCCCAGCATTTT. Protein sequence: CASTGGVTNQPQHF.